This entry describes one T cell receptor (beta chain). What it binds is unknown. The V end lost 0 bases, the J end lost 5 bases, and 20 bases lay between the germline ends. The CDR3 length is 17 residues. Germline CDR1 and CDR2: SGHRS and YFSETQ. The study ran its PCR with 60 Vbeta and 13 Jbeta primers. Method: immunoSEQ multiplex PCR; TCRdb's copy keeps in-frame clones and lacks some. The sample has some 150,000 clones, approximately 80% seen once; the top ten hold roughly 4%. The sample comes from a study of cytomegalovirus exposure and HLA in healthy donors. Whole-study findings and limits: An analysis that was carried out later associated 16,000 or so TCR beta sequences with HLA alleles at 0.05 false discovery rate.

The gene calls are TRBV5-1 and TRBJ2-5, with D maybe TRBD2 (6 bases). This receptor was taken from a woman in her forties in good health and CMV-seronegative. Material for sequencing was PBMCs. CDR3 sequence reads: CASSLEGRQGMGETQYF. For the CDR3, the DNA is TGCGCCAGCAGCTTGGAGGGGAGGCAGGGTATGGGGGAGACCCAGTACTTC.